A selection of T cell receptor beta chains follows, all from one sample in a study of cytomegalovirus exposure and HLA in healthy donors. Assay: immunoSEQ multiplex PCR; the TCRdb copy retains only in-frame clones and omits some. The table has around 100,000 clones, approximately 76% seen once; the top ten hold roughly 20%. Material: PBMCs. These receptors were collected from a woman aged 55-70 years in good health and CMV-seropositive. CDR3s include the opening cysteine and the closing phenylalanine or tryptophan. The order of the fields is CDR3 protein, CDR3 DNA, clone size, J gene, D gene, V gene. A D gene is named only where the DNA matches it firmly. A clone size is listed for some rows: how often the clone was seen (once, few, many), or a class if it is expanded.

CASSFTGGADYGYTF	TGTGCCAGCAGCTTTACAGGGGGCGCAGACTATGGCTACACCTTC	NA	TRBJ1-2	TRBD1	TRBV7-2
CASSDSMNTEAFF	TGTGCCAGCAGTGACTCTATGAACACTGAAGCTTTCTTT	NA	TRBJ1-1	NA	TRBV6-4
CASSIDLGAAGGGKMNTEAFF	TGTGCCAGTAGTATAGATCTGGGGGCGGCAGGGGGAGGAAAAATGAACACTGAAGCTTTCTTT	NA	TRBJ1-1	TRBD1	TRBV19
CASRGGLAVHEQYF	TGTGCCAGCAGGGGGGGACTAGCGGTACACGAGCAGTACTTC	NA	TRBJ2-7	TRBD2	TRBV2
CASSAGTGGGQPQHF	TGTGCCAGCAGCGCCGGGACAGGGGGAGGTCAGCCCCAGCATTTT	NA	TRBJ1-5	TRBD1	TRBV9
CASSLGLGKNIQYF	TGTGCCAGCAGCTTGGGACTAGGGAAAAACATTCAGTACTTC	few	TRBJ2-4	NA	TRBV5-6
CASSETRYNEQFF	TGTGCCAGCAGCGAGACCAGGTACAATGAGCAGTTCTTC	NA	TRBJ2-1	NA	TRBV6-1
CASSQSTGAWEQYF	TGTGCCAGCTCACAGTCGACAGGGGCTTGGGAGCAGTACTTC	NA	TRBJ2-7	TRBD1	TRBV18
CASSLGQGTAGELFF	TGCGCCAGCAGCTTGGGACAGGGGACGGCCGGGGAGCTGTTTTTT	NA	TRBJ2-2	TRBD1	TRBV5-1
CASSPRVGVSHEQYF	TGTGCCAGCAGCCCGAGAGTAGGGGTTTCGCACGAGCAGTACTTC	NA	TRBJ2-7	NA	TRBV7-2
CASSDSSRGYTEAFF	TGTGCCAGCAGTGACTCATCTCGGGGTTATACTGAAGCTTTCTTT	NA	TRBJ1-1	NA	TRBV6-4
CASSYGGVAYNEQFF	TGTGCCAGCAGTTACGGAGGGGTCGCCTACAATGAGCAGTTCTTC	NA	TRBJ2-1	NA	TRBV6-5
CASTPSGSSGELFF	TGTGCCAGCACCCCGAGCGGATCTAGCGGGGAGCTGTTTTTT	NA	TRBJ2-2	NA	TRBV6-1
CASSYRGYEAFF	TGTGCCAGCAGTTACAGGGGGTATGAAGCTTTCTTT	few	TRBJ1-1	NA	TRBV6-5
CASTGGVDEQFF	TGTGCCAGCACCGGGGGGGTGGATGAGCAGTTCTTC	NA	TRBJ2-1	TRBD2	TRBV7-9
CASKTGTHYGYTF	TGTGCCAGCAAGACAGGGACTCACTATGGCTACACCTTC	NA	TRBJ1-2	TRBD1	TRBV27
CASSPTGMNTEAFF	TGTGCCAGCAGCCCGACAGGTATGAACACTGAAGCTTTCTTT	medium-sized	TRBJ1-1	NA	TRBV6-6
CASSPDPGTGSPLHF	TGCGCCAGCAGCCCGGACCCGGGAACCGGGTCACCCCTCCACTTT	NA	TRBJ1-6	NA	TRBV5-1
CASRGGGAEAFF	TGTGCCAGCAGAGGTGGAGGGGCTGAAGCTTTCTTT	few	TRBJ1-1	NA	TRBV19
CASSHRPHPGSLSYEQYF	TGTGCCAGCAGCCACCGCCCCCACCCGGGGAGCCTATCCTACGAGCAGTACTTC	NA	TRBJ2-7	NA	TRBV7-3
CASMVLAGFYEQYF	TGTGCCAGCATGGTTCTAGCGGGATTCTACGAGCAGTACTTC	few	TRBJ2-7	TRBD2	TRBV5-6
CASSLAGLAYEQYF	TGTGCCAGCAGTTTGGCGGGCCTTGCCTACGAGCAGTACTTC	few	TRBJ2-7	NA	TRBV27
CASSRGGSYNEQFF	TGTGCCAGCAGTAGGGGCGGCTCCTACAATGAGCAGTTCTTC	NA	TRBJ2-1	NA	TRBV6-1
CASSTRQNQETQYF	TGCGCCAGCAGCACCAGACAGAACCAAGAGACCCAGTACTTC	once	TRBJ2-5	NA	TRBV5-1
CASSLDPSGSSEQFF	TGCGCCAGCAGCTTGGACCCTAGCGGGAGCTCTGAGCAGTTCTTC	NA	TRBJ2-1	TRBD2	TRBV5-1
CASSQETSFSYYGSSYEQYF	TGTGCCAGCAGCCAAGAAACCTCCTTTTCTTATTATGGGAGCTCCTACGAGCAGTACTTC	NA	TRBJ2-7	NA	TRBV14
CASSLRRGSYNEQFF	TGTGCCAGCAGTTTACGCAGGGGCTCCTACAATGAGCAGTTCTTC	NA	TRBJ2-1	NA	TRBV28
CASSLRGQNYGYTF	TGTGCCAGCAGTTTACGGGGACAGAACTATGGCTACACCTTC	few	TRBJ1-2	TRBD1	TRBV28
CASRRTGVGQPQHF	TGTGCCAGCAGGCGAACAGGGGTAGGTCAGCCCCAGCATTTT	NA	TRBJ1-5	TRBD1	TRBV6-5
CASSLQGLTNSNQPQHF	TGTGCCAGCAGCTTACAGGGGCTAACAAATAGCAATCAGCCCCAGCATTTT	NA	TRBJ1-5	NA	TRBV7-2
CASSYYGNNQPQHF	TGTGCCAGCAGTTACTACGGTAACAATCAGCCCCAGCATTTT	NA	TRBJ1-5	NA	TRBV6-6
CAISRGLTQETQYF	TGTGCCATCAGTAGGGGACTAACCCAAGAGACCCAGTACTTC	NA	TRBJ2-5	TRBD2	TRBV10-3
CASSLGLAGSGELFF	TGTGCCAGCAGCCTAGGACTAGCGGGATCCGGGGAGCTGTTTTTT	once	TRBJ2-2	TRBD2	TRBV11-2
CASSPWTDSTEAFF	TGTGCCAGCAGCCCTTGGACGGACAGCACTGAAGCTTTCTTT	few	TRBJ1-1	NA	TRBV7-9
CASSPTRGEAFF	TGTGCCAGCAGCCCCACCCGGGGAGAAGCTTTCTTT	few	TRBJ1-1	NA	TRBV11-2
CASSQEYGSGTGELFF	TGCGCCAGCAGCCAAGAATACGGTTCAGGCACCGGGGAGCTGTTTTTT	NA	TRBJ2-2	NA	TRBV4-1
CASSLYRGQGGSQYF	TGTGCCAGCAGCCTATACCGGGGACAGGGCGGGTCCCAGTACTTC	NA	TRBJ2-5	TRBD1	TRBV28
CASSLPTGELFF	TGCGCCAGCAGTCTCCCGACCGGGGAGCTGTTTTTT	NA	TRBJ2-2	NA	TRBV10-1
CASGRQGADTGELFF	TGTGCCAGCGGGCGACAGGGGGCGGACACCGGGGAGCTGTTTTTT	NA	TRBJ2-2	TRBD1	TRBV18
CASTQGREEKLFF	TGTGCCAGCACTCAGGGGCGAGAAGAAAAACTGTTTTTT	NA	TRBJ1-4	NA	TRBV6-5
CASSLGLAGATDTQYF	TGCGCCAGCAGCTTAGGACTAGCGGGGGCCACAGATACGCAGTATTTT	few	TRBJ2-3	TRBD2	TRBV5-1
CAWSRGRAKFSEQFF	TGTGCCTGGAGTCGCGGGAGGGCCAAGTTCAGTGAGCAGTTCTTC	NA	TRBJ2-1	TRBD2	TRBV30
CASSPGSSGTVYEQYF	TGTGCCAGCAGCCCCGGCTCTTCGGGGACTGTTTACGAGCAGTACTTC	NA	TRBJ2-7	NA	TRBV5-6
CASSLSLAGGEDTQYF	TGTGCCAGCAGCTTGTCACTAGCGGGAGGGGAAGATACGCAGTATTTT	NA	TRBJ2-3	TRBD2	TRBV7-3
CASSSLNEKLFF	TGTGCCAGCAGCTCTTTGAATGAAAAACTGTTTTTT	NA	TRBJ1-4	NA	TRBV11-2